A single sample is the source of the 9 T cell receptor beta chains below, sequenced in a study of human T cells and chemical hapten exposure. TCRdb re-derived calls from the RACE reads in MiXCR, one entry per CDR3 protein. The sample consists of 65,000 to 90,000 distinct CDR3 sequences, 6.6% of them appearing once. Indicated time point: patch test 2, 6 weeks after DPC sensitization. Treatment denoted: therapeutic diphenylcyclopropenone sensitization with weekly scalp DPC. Sequencing was performed on whole blood, taken in connection with sensitization to the hapten diphenylcyclopropenone (DPC). The receptors here all came from a woman aged 30 to 39 with alopecia areata. Some clones in this sample may be carry-over from other donors' samples.

In its sample, this clonotype was seen many times. V usage is TRBV4-1 and J usage is TRBJ2-6; possibly TRBD2 for D (5 bases). This CDR3 contains 19 residues. Trimming took 0 bases from V and 0 from J, leaving 15 bases between them. Germline values: CDR1 MGHRA, CDR2 YSYEKL. The CDR3: CASSQDKVSGASGANVLTF. The CDR3 DNA reads TGCGCCAGCAGCCAAGATAAAGTGAGCGGAGCCTCTGGGGCCAACGTCCTGACTTTC.

This clonotype has more than one count but fewer than ten. This rearrangement joins TRBV3-1 to TRBJ1-6; D is unclear. CDR1 and CDR2 from the germline V gene are LGHDT and YNNKEL (reference sequence). The length of the CDR3 is 14 residues. V lost 0 bases and J 8 bases, leaving 8 bases between the germline ends. The CDR3 coding sequence is TGTGCCAGCAGCCAAGATGGGCTTGATTCACCCCTCCACTTT. Amino acid sequence: CASSQDGLDSPLHF.

This clonotype was counted ten times or more. The chain recombines TRBV6-6 with TRBJ1-1; no firm D call. Trimming removed 4 bases from V and 8 bases from J, with 11 bases in between. The CDR3 has 12 amino acids. Germline loops: CDR1 MNHNY, CDR2 SVGAGI (reference sequence). The CDR3 here is CASSSYMREAFF. In DNA, the CDR3 is TGTGCCAGCAGTTCCTACATGAGGGAAGCTTTCTTT.

This clonotype has just a few counts. The chain joins TRBV19 to TRBJ2-1; 7 positions agree with TRBD2. Germline-derived CDR1 and CDR2 are LNHDA and SQIVND (reference sequence). With 8 bases clipped from V and 3 bases from J, the junction kept 13 bases outside the gene matches. This CDR3 is built from 16 residues. CDR3 amino acids: CASCAGGGGGYNEQFF. CDR3 nucleotides: TGTGCCAGTTGTGCCGGTGGGGGGGGTGGCTACAATGAGCAGTTCTTC.

This clonotype was seen ten or more times. The V call is TRBV5-5, the J call TRBJ1-6; D gene unclear. The ends were cut back, 4 bases at V and 8 bases at J, with 10 bases in the middle. The germline V gene encodes CDR1 SGHKS and CDR2 YYEKEE (reference sequence). This CDR3 comprises 13 residues. CDR3 region: CASSHGLDSPLHF. Here the CDR3 DNA reads TGTGCCAGCAGCCATGGACTGGATTCACCCCTCCACTTT.

The sample holds many counts of this clonotype. J is TRBJ2-3 and V is TRBV2; 11 bases line up with TRBD2. CDR1 and CDR2 (germline): SNHLY, FYNNEI. The trim removed 1 base at V and 6 bases at J, leaving 3 bases unmatched. The CDR3 sequence is 15 residues long. CDR3 sequence reads: CASSEGLAGGDTQYF. DNA of the CDR3: TGTGCCAGCAGTGAAGGGCTAGCGGGGGGTGATACGCAGTATTTT.

The V gene is TRBV19, the J gene TRBJ2-1; D call uncertain. Trimming left V 7 bases short and J 7 bases short, with 5 bases between. Germline CDR1 is LNHDA and CDR2 is SQIVND (reference sequence). This CDR3 is built from 10 residues. CDR3 residues: CASKSNEQFF. The CDR3, as DNA: TGTGCCAGTAAGAGTAATGAGCAGTTCTTC.

This clonotype came up many times. This chain links TRBV5-1 with TRBJ1-1, with 9 bases aligning to TRBD1. This CDR3 has 14 amino acids. Losses at the gene ends were 4 bases for V and 3 bases for J; bases not matched to a gene: 4. Looked up from germline, CDR1 is SGHRS and CDR2 is YFSETQ. CDR3 residues: CASSPGDRDTEAFF. The CDR3 coding sequence is TGCGCCAGCAGCCCGGGGGACAGGGACACTGAAGCTTTCTTT.

This clonotype was detected ten times or more. This sequence joins TRBV20-1 and TRBJ1-1; D unclear. From germline, CDR1 is DFQATT and CDR2 SNEGSKA (reference sequence). This CDR3 spans 14 amino acids. Deletions cut 3 bases from V and 4 bases from J, with 15 bases between. The CDR3 nucleotides read TGCAGTGCTAGGATTGAGGTTTGGGGCACTGAAGCTTTCTTT. Encoded protein: CSARIEVWGTEAFF.